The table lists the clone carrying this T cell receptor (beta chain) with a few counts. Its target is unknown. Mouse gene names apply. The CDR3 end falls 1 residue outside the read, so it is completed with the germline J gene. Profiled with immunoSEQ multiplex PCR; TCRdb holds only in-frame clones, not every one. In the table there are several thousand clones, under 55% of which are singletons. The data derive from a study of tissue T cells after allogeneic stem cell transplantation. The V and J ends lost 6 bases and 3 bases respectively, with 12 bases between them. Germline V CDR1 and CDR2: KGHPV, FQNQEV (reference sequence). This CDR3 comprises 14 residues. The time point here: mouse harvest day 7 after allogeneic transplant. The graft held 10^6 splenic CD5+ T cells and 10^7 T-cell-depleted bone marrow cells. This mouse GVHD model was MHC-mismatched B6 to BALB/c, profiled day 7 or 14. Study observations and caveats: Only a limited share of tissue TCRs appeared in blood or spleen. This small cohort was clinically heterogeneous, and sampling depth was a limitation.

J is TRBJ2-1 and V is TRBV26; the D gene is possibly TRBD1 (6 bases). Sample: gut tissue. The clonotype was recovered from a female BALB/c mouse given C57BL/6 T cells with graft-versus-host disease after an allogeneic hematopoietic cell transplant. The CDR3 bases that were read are TGTGCCAGCAGCCCCGGGACAATCTATGCTGAGCAGTTC. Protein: CASSPGTIYAEQF. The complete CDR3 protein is CASSPGTIYAEQFF.